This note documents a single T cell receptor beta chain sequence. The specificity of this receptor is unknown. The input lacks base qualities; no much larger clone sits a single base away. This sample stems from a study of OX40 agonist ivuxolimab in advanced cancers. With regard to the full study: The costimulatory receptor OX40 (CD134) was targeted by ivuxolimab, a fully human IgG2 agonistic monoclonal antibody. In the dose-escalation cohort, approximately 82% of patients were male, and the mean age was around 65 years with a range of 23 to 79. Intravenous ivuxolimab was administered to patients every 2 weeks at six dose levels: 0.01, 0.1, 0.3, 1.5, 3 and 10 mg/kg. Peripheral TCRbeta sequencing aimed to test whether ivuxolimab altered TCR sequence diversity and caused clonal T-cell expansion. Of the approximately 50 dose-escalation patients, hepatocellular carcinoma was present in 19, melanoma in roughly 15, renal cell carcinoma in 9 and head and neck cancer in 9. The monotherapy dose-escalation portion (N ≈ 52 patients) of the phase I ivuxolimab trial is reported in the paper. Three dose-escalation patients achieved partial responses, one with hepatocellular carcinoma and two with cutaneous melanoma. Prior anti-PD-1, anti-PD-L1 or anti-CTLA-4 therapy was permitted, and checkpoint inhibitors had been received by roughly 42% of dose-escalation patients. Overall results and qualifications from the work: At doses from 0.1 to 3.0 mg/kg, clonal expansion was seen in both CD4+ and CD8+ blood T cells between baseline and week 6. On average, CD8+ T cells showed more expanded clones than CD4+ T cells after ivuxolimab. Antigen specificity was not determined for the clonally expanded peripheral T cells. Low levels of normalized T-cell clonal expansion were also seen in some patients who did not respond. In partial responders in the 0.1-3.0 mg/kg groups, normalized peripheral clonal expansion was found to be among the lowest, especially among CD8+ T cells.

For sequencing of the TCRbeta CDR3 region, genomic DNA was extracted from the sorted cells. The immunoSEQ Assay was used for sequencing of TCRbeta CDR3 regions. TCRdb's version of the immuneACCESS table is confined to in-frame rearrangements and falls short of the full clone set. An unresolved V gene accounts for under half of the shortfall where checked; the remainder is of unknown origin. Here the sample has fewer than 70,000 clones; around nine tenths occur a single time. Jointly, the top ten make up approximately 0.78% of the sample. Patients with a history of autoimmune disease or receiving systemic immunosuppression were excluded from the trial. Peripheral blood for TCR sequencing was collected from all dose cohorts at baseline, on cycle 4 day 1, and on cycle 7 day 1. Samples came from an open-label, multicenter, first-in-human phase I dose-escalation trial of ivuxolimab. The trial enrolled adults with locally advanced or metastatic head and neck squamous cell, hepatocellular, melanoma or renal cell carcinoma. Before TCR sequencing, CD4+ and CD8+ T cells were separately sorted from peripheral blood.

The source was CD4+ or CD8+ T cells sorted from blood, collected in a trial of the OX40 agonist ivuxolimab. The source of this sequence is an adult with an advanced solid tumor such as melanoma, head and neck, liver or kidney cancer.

The sequenced DNA: TGCGCCAGCAGCTTGGGGCTGGAGACAGGGGGAGGCACAGATACGCAGTATTTT. Its amino acids are CASSLGLETGGGTDTQYF. This chain is built from TRBV5-1 and TRBJ2-3; 9 central nucleotides agree with TRBD1. The CDR3 runs 18 residues from the cysteine to the phenylalanine. Just the 54-base CDR3 DNA is kept, in frame starting at base 1. Trimming takes 0 bases off V and 1 base off J; junction bases not matched to a gene: 9. Via the germline V gene, CDR1 is SGHRS and CDR2 YFSETQ.